This entry concerns a single T cell receptor (beta chain). Germline V gives CDR1 SQVTM, CDR2 ANQGSEA. Trimming pared 1 base from V and 0 bases from J, leaving 4 bases between. This CDR3 has 12 amino acids. This sample was taken from a study of blood T cell repertoires in COVID-19. Sequencing was performed with immunoSEQ multiplex PCR; in TCRdb, only in-frame clones are kept and a portion is missing. Of 300,000 to 400,000 clones detected, approximately 89% appear once; the ten largest clones hold about 7.8%. Sequenced input: peripheral blood. V gene TRBV29-1 combines with J gene TRBJ2-7; D is undetermined. This clonotype was sampled from a woman in her 50s who had recovered from COVID-19. The CDR3 nucleotides are TGCAGCGTTGAAGTCAACTCCTACGAGCAGTACTTC. It is translated as CSVEVNSYEQYF.